This entry lists 9 T cell receptor beta chains sequenced from one sample in a study of OX40 agonist ivuxolimab in advanced cancers. Sequenced by immunoSEQ multiplex PCR; TCRdb stores in-frame clones only, minus some. The data show approximately 70,000 clones, roughly 88% seen once. Material: CD4+ or CD8+ T cells sorted from blood, obtained in a trial of the OX40 agonist ivuxolimab. These receptors all stem from an adult with an advanced solid tumor such as melanoma, head and neck, liver or kidney cancer.

The chain recombines TRBV21-1 with TRBJ2-1; the D call of TRBD1 is as the table states it, not checked on the DNA. TRBV21-1 is given as a pseudogene. The CDR3 is made up of 17 amino acids. CDR3 sequence: CASSQQGGTVRYNEQFF. The CDR3 nucleotides read TGTGCCAGCAGCCAACAGGGGGGGACGGTGAGGTACAATGAGCAGTTCTTC.

The chain combines TRBV6-5 with TRBJ1-2; maybe TRBD1 (5 bases). The length of the CDR3 is 13 residues. Germline CDR1 is MNHEY and CDR2 is SVGAGI. V gave up 0 bases and J gave up 7 bases, with 9 bases separating them. Written as DNA, the CDR3 is TGTGCCAGCAGTTACTCAAAAGGGACTGGCTACACCTTC. Amino acid sequence: CASSYSKGTGYTF.

The J gene is TRBJ2-1, the V gene TRBV5-4, with D perhaps given as TRBD1 or TRBD2 (5 bases each). The germline V and J ends were trimmed by 4 bases and 9 bases, with 11 bases remaining between them. This CDR3 comprises 12 residues. Germline V gene data show CDR1 as SGHNT and CDR2 as YYREEE (reference sequence). This CDR3 reads CASSPQGREQFF. The DNA for the CDR3 is TGTGCCAGCAGCCCTCAGGGACGTGAGCAGTTCTTC.

A remark on this clone: A junction boundary mismatches the germline segment, possibly from a read error. DNA of the CDR3: TGCAGCGCTGAAGGGACCCCCACAGATACGCAGTATTTT. Translated, it gives CSAEGTPTDTQYF. V usage is TRBV29-1 and J usage is TRBJ2-3; either TRBD1 or TRBD2 may supply D (5 bases each). This CDR3 has 13 amino acids. The germline gives CDR1 SQVTM, CDR2 ANQGSEA.

This rearrangement joins TRBV11-2 to TRBJ1-1, with D perhaps matching TRBD1 (6 bases). Germline-derived CDR1 and CDR2 are SGHAT and FQNNGV. V lost 2 bases to trimming and J lost 10 bases, with 17 bases between them. CDR3 length equals 14 residues. The CDR3 bases are TGTGCCAGCAGCTTAAATTTTCAGGGGAGGGGAGCTTTCTTT. Its protein is CASSLNFQGRGAFF.

The CDR3 spells CASSTTAQDGELFF. The DNA of the CDR3 is TGTGCCAGCTCAACTACAGCTCAGGACGGGGAGCTGTTTTTT. The chain has TRBV18 and TRBJ2-2; D gene ambiguous. Germline V lookup: CDR1 KGHSH, CDR2 LQKENI. V gave up 5 bases and J gave up 7 bases, with 14 bases separating them. The CDR3 is 14 amino acids.

V and J are TRBV5-1 and TRBJ2-1; possible D gene TRBD2, 5 bases. The CDR3 runs 15 residues. Between the trimmed V and J ends, which lost 2 bases and 6 bases, there was a span of 15 bases. Germline V lookup: CDR1 SGHRS, CDR2 YFSETQ. CDR3 DNA sequence: TGCGCCAGCAGCTTTCGAGCGGATCTACGCAATGAGCAGTTCTTC. Protein sequence: CASSFRADLRNEQFF.

The rearrangement uses TRBV18 and TRBJ1-1, with D perhaps TRBD1 (6 bases). Germline V gene data show CDR1 as KGHSH and CDR2 as LQKENI. Trimming left V 0 bases short and J 10 bases short, with 15 bases between. The CDR3 is 14 residues long. Here the CDR3 reads CASSPPGGGGGAFF. CDR3 coding DNA: TGTGCCAGCTCACCACCGGGCGGGGGCGGAGGAGCTTTCTTT.

This clone is a singleton in its sample. This chain connects TRBV7-9 to TRBJ1-2; D is unclear. CDR3 length: 16 amino acids. Trimming removed 5 bases from V and 3 bases from J, with 19 bases in between. Germline V lookup: CDR1 SEHNR, CDR2 FQNEAQ (reference sequence). The CDR3 bases are TGTGCCAGCAGCCGAGGTCCGGGGAGATCCTACTATGGCTACACCTTC. Translated, it gives CASSRGPGRSYYGYTF.